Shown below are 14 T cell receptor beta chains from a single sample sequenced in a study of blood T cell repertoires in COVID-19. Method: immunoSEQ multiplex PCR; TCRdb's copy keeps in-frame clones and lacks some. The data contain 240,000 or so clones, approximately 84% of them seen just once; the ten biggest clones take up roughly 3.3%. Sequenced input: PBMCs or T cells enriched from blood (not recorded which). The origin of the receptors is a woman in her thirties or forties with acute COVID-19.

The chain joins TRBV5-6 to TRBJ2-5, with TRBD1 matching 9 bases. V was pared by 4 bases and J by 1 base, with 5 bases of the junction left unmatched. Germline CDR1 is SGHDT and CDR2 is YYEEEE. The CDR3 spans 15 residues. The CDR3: CASSLPGQGQETQYF. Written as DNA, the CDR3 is TGTGCCAGCAGCCTGCCGGGACAGGGCCAAGAGACCCAGTACTTC.

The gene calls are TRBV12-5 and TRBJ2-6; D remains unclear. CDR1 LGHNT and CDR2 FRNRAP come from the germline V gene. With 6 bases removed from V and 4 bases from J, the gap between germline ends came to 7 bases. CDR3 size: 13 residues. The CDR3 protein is CASGAPGANVLTF. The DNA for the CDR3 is TGTGCTAGTGGGGCTCCGGGGGCCAACGTCCTGACTTTC.

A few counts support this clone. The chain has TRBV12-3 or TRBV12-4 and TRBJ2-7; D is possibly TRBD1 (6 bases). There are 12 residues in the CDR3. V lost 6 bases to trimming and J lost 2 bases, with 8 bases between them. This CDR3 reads CASSRGTYEQYF. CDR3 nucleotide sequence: TGTGCCAGCAGCAGGGGTACCTACGAGCAGTACTTC.

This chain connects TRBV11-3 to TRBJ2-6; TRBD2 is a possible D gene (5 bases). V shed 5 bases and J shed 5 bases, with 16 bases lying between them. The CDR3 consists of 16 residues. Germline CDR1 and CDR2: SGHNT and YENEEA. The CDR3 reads CASSPDGITRANVLTF. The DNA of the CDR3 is TGTGCCAGCAGCCCAGACGGGATTACGAGGGCCAACGTCCTGACTTTC.

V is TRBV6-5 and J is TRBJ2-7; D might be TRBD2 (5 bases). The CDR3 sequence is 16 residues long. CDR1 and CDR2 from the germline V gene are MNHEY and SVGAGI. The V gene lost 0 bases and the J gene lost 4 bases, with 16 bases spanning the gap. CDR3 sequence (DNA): TGTGCCAGCAGTTACTCGGTTGAGTCTGGGGAGTACGAGCAGTACTTC. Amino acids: CASSYSVESGEYEQYF.

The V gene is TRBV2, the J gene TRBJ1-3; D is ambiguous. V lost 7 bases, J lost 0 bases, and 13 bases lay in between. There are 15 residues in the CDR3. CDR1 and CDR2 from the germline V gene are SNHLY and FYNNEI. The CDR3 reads CASILDSRSGNTIYF. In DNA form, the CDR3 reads TGTGCCAGCATCCTGGACTCGCGCTCTGGAAACACCATATATTTT.

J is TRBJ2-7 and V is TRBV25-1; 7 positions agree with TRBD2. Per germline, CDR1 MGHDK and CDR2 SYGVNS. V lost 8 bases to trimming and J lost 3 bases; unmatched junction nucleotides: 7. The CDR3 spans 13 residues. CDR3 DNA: TGTGCCAGCGGTCCTAGGACTAGCTACGAGCAGTACTTC. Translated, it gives CASGPRTSYEQYF.

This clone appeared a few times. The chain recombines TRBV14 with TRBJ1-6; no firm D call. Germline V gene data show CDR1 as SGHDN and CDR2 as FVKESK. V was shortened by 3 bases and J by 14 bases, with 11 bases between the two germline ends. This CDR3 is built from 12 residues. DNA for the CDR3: TGTGCCAGCAGCCAGGAGACGGGAACCCTCCACTTT. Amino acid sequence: CASSQETGTLHF.

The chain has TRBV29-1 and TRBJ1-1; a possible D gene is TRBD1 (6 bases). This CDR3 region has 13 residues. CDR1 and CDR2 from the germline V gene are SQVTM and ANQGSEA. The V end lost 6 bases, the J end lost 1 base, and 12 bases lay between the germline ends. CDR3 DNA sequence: TGCAGCGTGACCGGGACACAGAACACTGAAGCTTTCTTT. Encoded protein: CSVTGTQNTEAFF.

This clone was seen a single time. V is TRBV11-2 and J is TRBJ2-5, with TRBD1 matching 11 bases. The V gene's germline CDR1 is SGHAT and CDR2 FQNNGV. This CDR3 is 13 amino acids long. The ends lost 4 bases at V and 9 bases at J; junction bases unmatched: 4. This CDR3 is CASSSGQGGSQYF. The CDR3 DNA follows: TGTGCCAGCAGCTCGGGACAGGGGGGGTCCCAGTACTTC.

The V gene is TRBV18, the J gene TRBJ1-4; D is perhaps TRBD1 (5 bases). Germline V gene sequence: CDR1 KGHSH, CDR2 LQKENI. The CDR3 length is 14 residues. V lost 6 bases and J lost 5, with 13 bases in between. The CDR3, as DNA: TGTGCCAGCTCCAGATGGACAAGCAATGAAAAACTGTTTTTT. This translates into CASSRWTSNEKLFF. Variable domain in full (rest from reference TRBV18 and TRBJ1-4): NAGVMQNPRHLVRRRGQEARLRCSPMKGHSHVYWYRQLPEEGLKFMVYLQKENIIDESGMPKERFSAEFPKEGPSILRIQQVVRGDSAAYFCASSRWTSNEKLFFGSGTQLSVL.

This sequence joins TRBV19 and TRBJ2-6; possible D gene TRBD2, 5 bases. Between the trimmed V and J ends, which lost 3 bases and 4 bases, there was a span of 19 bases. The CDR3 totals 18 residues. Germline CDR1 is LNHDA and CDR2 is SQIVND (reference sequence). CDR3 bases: TGTGCCAGTAGTATCCAGGACTCCAGCTCGGCGGGGGCCAACGTCCTGACTTTC. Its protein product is CASSIQDSSSAGANVLTF.

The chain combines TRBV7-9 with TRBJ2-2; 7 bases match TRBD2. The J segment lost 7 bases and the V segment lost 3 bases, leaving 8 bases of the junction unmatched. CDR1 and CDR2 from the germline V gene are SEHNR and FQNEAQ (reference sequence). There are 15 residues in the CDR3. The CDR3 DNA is TGTGCCAGCAGCTTCGTTACTAGCGCGGACGGGGAGCTGTTTTTT. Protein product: CASSFVTSADGELFF.

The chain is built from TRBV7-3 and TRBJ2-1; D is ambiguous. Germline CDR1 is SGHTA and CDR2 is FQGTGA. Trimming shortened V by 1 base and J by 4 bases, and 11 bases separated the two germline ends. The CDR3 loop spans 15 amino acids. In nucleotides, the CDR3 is TGTGCCAGCAGCTTAATTACTGGTCCTTACAATGAGCAGTTCTTC. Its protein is CASSLITGPYNEQFF.